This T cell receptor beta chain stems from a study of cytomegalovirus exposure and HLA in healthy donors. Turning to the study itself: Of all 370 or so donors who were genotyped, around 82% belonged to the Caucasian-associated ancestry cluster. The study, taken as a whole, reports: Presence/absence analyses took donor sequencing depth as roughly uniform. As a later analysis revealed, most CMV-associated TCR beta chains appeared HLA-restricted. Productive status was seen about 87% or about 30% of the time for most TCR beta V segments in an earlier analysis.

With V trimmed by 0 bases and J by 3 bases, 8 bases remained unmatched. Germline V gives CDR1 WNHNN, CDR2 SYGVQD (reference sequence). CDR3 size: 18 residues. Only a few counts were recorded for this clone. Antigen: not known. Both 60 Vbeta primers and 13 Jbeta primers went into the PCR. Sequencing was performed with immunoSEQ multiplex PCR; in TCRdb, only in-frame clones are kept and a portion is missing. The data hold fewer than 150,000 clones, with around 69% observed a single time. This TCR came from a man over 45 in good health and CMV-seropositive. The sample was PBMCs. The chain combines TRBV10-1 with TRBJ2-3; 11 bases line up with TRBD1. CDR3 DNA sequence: TGCGCCAGCAGTGAGTCTATATGGACAGGGGGCAAGACAGATACGCAGTATTTT. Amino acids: CASSESIWTGGKTDTQYF.